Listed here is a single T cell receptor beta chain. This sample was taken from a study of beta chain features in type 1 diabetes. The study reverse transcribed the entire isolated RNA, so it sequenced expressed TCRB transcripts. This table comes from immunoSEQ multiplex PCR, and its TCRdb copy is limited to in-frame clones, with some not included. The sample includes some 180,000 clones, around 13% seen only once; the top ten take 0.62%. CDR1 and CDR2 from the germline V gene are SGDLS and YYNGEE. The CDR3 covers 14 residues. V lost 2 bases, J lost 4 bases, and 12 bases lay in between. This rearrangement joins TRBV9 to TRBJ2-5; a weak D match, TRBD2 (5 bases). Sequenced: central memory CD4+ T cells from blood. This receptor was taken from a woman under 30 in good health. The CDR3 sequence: CASSVGSSVETQYF. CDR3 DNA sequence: TGTGCCAGCAGCGTTGGGAGTTCGGTAGAGACCCAGTACTTC.